The next 3 T cell receptor beta chains were all read from a single sample in a study of blood T cells in healthy people across ages. A second PCR of about 6 to 11 cycles used a sample-barcoded 5' primer and a J-beta primer mix. TCRdb itself ran the 5' RACE reads through MiXCR, one entry per CDR3 protein. The repertoire consists of roughly 1,500,000 distinct CDR3 sequences, with 42% occurring once and the leading ten covering roughly 7.9%. The sequenced sample consisted of blood. The receptors originated from a woman between 18 and 30 years old in good health.

The chain carries TRBV6-5 and TRBJ2-1; 7 nucleotides agree with TRBD2. V was clipped by 2 bases and J by 0 bases; unmatched bases: 4. The CDR3 runs to 16 residues. Germline loops: CDR1 MNHEY, CDR2 SVGAGI. The CDR3 DNA follows: TGTGCCAGCAGTTACCTAGCGGTTAGCTCCTACAATGAGCAGTTCTTC. Its protein product is CASSYLAVSSYNEQFF.

This clonotype was observed at least ten times. The rearrangement uses TRBV25-1 and TRBJ1-2; possible D gene TRBD1, 5 bases. Trimming took 5 bases from V and 7 from J, leaving 11 bases between them. Looked up from germline, CDR1 is MGHDK and CDR2 is SYGVNS. The CDR3 is made up of 12 amino acids. CDR3: CASSYQGGGYTF. CDR3 in DNA: TGTGCCAGCAGTTACCAGGGAGGTGGCTACACCTTC.

In its sample, this clonotype was seen a few times. J is TRBJ2-5 and V is TRBV2; D possibly corresponds to TRBD1 (6 bases). V lost 7 bases, J lost 0 bases, and 12 bases lay in between. Germline values: CDR1 SNHLY, CDR2 FYNNEI. This CDR3 has 14 amino acids. CDR3: CASMGGGYQETQYF. The CDR3 coding sequence is TGTGCCAGCATGGGTGGGGGCTACCAAGAGACCCAGTACTTC.